Below, 21 T cell receptor beta chains from the same sample are listed, as sequenced in a study of shared clonotypes between healthy human individuals (dated by TCRdb to about 2020). The library was built by means of the immunoSEQ multiplex PCR assay. This is the immuneACCESS table as TCRdb keeps it, with only in-frame sequences that have V and J called. A part of the clones is gone; compared with another copy, unresolved V genes explain less than half, and the rest is unexplained. In this sample the table shows roughly 1,600,000 clones, approximately 98.5% of which occur a single time. The top ten constitute roughly 0.36% of the sample. Sequences were obtained from naive CD4+ T cells sorted from blood. The sample's cell subset or site, from its label and the paper: CD45RA+ positively selected. The receptors originated from a man between 25 and 39 years old in good health.

This rearrangement joins TRBV5-1 to TRBJ2-7; D may be TRBD1 (6 bases). The ends were cut back, 3 bases at V and 5 bases at J, with 21 bases in the middle. This CDR3 is 16 amino acids long. The germline V gene has CDR1 SGHRS and CDR2 YFSETQ. The CDR3 spells CASSYLLVGAANEQYF. The CDR3 DNA follows: TGCGCCAGCAGCTACCTGTTAGTGGGGGCGGCTAACGAGCAGTACTTC.

This sequence joins TRBV18 and TRBJ2-3; tentatively, D is TRBD2 (5 bases). Germline V lookup: CDR1 KGHSH, CDR2 LQKENI. Trimming pared 0 bases from V and 0 bases from J, leaving 13 bases between. CDR3 length: 17 amino acids. In nucleotides, the CDR3 is TGTGCCAGCTCACCACCAGGACTGCCTACGAGCACAGATACGCAGTATTTT. Protein product: CASSPPGLPTSTDTQYF.

As regards this clone: Other nucleotide sequences in the sample specify the same CDR3. The chain couples TRBV7-9 to TRBJ1-5; D not certain. Germline V CDR1 and CDR2: SEHNR, FQNEAQ (reference sequence). CDR3 length equals 12 residues. The ends were cut back, 1 base at V and 7 bases at J, with 5 bases in the middle. CDR3 protein: CASSLDVQPQHF. The CDR3 bases are TGTGCCAGCAGCTTAGATGTCCAGCCCCAGCATTTT.

V is TRBV7-2 and J is TRBJ2-7, with a weak D call TRBD2 (5 bases). Trimming stripped 2 bases from V and 0 bases from J, with 11 bases between. CDR1 is SGHTA and CDR2 is FQGNSA in the germline V gene. CDR3 length: 15 amino acids. The CDR3 loop is CASSLSPGISYEQYF. The DNA of the CDR3 is TGTGCCAGCAGCTTATCTCCGGGGATCTCCTACGAGCAGTACTTC.

This clone was detected only once. This chain uses TRBV7-9 with TRBJ2-1; 8 bases are shared with TRBD1. The J segment lost 6 bases and the V segment lost 2 bases, leaving 9 bases of the junction unmatched. Germline V CDR1 and CDR2: SEHNR, FQNEAQ (reference sequence). This CDR3 comprises 16 residues. CDR3 bases: TGTGCCAGCAGCTTAAGAGCCGGGACAGGTGCCAATGAGCAGTTCTTC. Translated, it gives CASSLRAGTGANEQFF.

This clone has a single count. The rearrangement uses TRBV4-1 and TRBJ2-1, with D hard to call. The ends were cut back, 7 bases at V and 5 bases at J, with 15 bases in the middle. This CDR3 is built from 14 residues. CDR1 and CDR2 (germline): MGHRA, YSYEKL. This chain's CDR3 is CASNQLLSNNEQFF. The CDR3 DNA follows: TGCGCCAGCAATCAACTCCTGTCAAACAATGAGCAGTTCTTC.

DNA of the CDR3: TGCGCCAGCAGTGAGTCCGGCGGAGGGGCCTACGAGCAGTACTTC. Translating it yields CASSESGGGAYEQYF. The rearrangement uses TRBV10-2 and TRBJ2-7; D is perhaps TRBD2 (6 bases). The germline CDR1 and CDR2 sequences are WSHSY and SAAADI. The CDR3 contains 15 residues. With 0 bases removed from V and 2 bases from J, the gap between germline ends came to 11 bases.

The chain employs TRBV18 and TRBJ2-1; tentative D call: TRBD1 (6 bases). V was cut by 3 bases and J by 6 bases, with 12 bases left in between. This CDR3 has 14 amino acids. Germline V gene data show CDR1 as KGHSH and CDR2 as LQKENI. CDR3 sequence: CASSPPLTGNEQFF. CDR3 DNA sequence: TGTGCCAGCTCACCGCCGTTGACAGGCAATGAGCAGTTCTTC.

The chain links TRBV19 to TRBJ2-7; D ambiguous. Trimming pared 3 bases from V and 3 bases from J, leaving 9 bases between. Germline assignment: CDR1 LNHDA and CDR2 SQIVND (reference sequence). The CDR3 is 13 residues long. CDR3 coding DNA: TGTGCCAGTAGTATCGCGGAAGGCTACGAGCAGTACTTC. It specifies CASSIAEGYEQYF.

The chain has TRBV11-2 and TRBJ2-5; 8 bases are a match to TRBD2. The CDR3 sequence is 14 residues long. V shed 5 bases and J 3 bases; nucleotides not matched to a gene: 5. In germline, CDR1 is SGHAT, CDR2 FQNNGV. The CDR3 loop reads CASSVGSGEETQYF. CDR3 DNA: TGTGCCAGCAGCGTAGGTAGCGGGGAAGAGACCCAGTACTTC.

The count of this clone is one. The rearrangement links TRBV11-3 to TRBJ2-1, with 8 nucleotides matching TRBD1. The CDR3 length is 15 residues. V lost 4 bases and J lost 4; bases outside the gene matches: 6. In germline, CDR1 is SGHNT, CDR2 YENEEA. CDR3 sequence: CASSSRQGTYNEQFF. The DNA of the CDR3 is TGTGCCAGCAGCTCGCGACAGGGGACATACAATGAGCAGTTCTTC.

V is TRBV7-3 and J is TRBJ2-1; either TRBD1 or TRBD2 may fit D (5 bases each). V lost 5 bases to trimming and J lost 5 bases, with 16 bases between them. The germline CDR1 and CDR2 sequences are SGHTA and FQGTGA. The CDR3 has 15 amino acids. The CDR3 region is CASSRPNRGNNEQFF. In nucleotides, the CDR3 is TGTGCCAGCAGCCGACCGAACCGGGGCAACAATGAGCAGTTCTTC. The complete variable domain, with remaining parts taken from reference TRBV7-3 and TRBJ2-1, reads GAGVSQTPSNKVTEKGKYVELRCDPISGHTALYWYRQSLGQGPEFLIYFQGTGAADDSGLPNDRFFAVRPEGSVSTLKIQRTERGDSAVYLCASSRPNRGNNEQFFGPGTRLTVL.

The V call is TRBV27, the J call TRBJ2-1; TRBD2 matches 7 bases. CDR1 is MNHEY, CDR2 SMNVEV, per germline (reference sequence). J lost 9 bases, V lost 1 base, and 12 bases had no gene match. The CDR3 runs to 16 residues. For the CDR3, the DNA is TGTGCCAGCAGTTTATTCGGCGAAACTAGCGCTAGTGAGCAGTTCTTC. Its translation is CASSLFGETSASEQFF.

This chain joins TRBV27 and TRBJ2-3; TRBD2 might be the D (6 bases). The CDR3 runs 14 residues. Germline assignment: CDR1 MNHEY and CDR2 SMNVEV (reference sequence). The V gene lost 3 bases and the J gene lost 8 bases, with 15 bases spanning the gap. The DNA of the CDR3 is TGTGCCAGCAGTTTCGGGCTAGCGCGGAGTACGCAGTATTTT. This gives the protein CASSFGLARSTQYF.

The J gene is TRBJ1-4, the V gene TRBV28; no clear D. CDR3 length: 17 residues. Per germline, CDR1 MDHEN and CDR2 SYDVKM. Trimming stripped 3 bases from V and 7 bases from J, with 21 bases between. The CDR3: CASSFRGAQTLGEKLFF. The CDR3, as DNA: TGTGCCAGCAGTTTCCGCGGCGCCCAAACTCTTGGTGAAAAACTGTTTTTT.

The chain combines TRBV5-1 with TRBJ2-5; TRBD2 matches at 13 bases. The germline V gene encodes CDR1 SGHRS and CDR2 YFSETQ. The CDR3 covers 17 residues. V lost 5 bases, J lost 0 bases, and 7 bases stayed unmatched. The CDR3 region has the DNA TGCGCCAGCAGTTACGGACTAGCGGGAGAATACCAAGAGACCCAGTACTTC. Its translation: CASSYGLAGEYQETQYF.

The chain joins TRBV5-4 to TRBJ1-5; no definite D call. The germline V and J ends were trimmed by 3 bases and 4 bases, with 8 bases remaining between them. Germline V gene sequence: CDR1 SGHNT, CDR2 YYREEE (reference sequence). The CDR3 length is 13 residues. CDR3: CASSWDRNQPQHF. In nucleotides, the CDR3 is TGTGCCAGCAGCTGGGATCGGAATCAGCCCCAGCATTTT.

The chain carries TRBV10-1 and TRBJ2-5, with 8 bases that match TRBD1. Germline V CDR1 and CDR2: WNHNN, SYGVQD (reference sequence). Trimming took 4 bases from V and 2 from J; bases not matched to a gene: 12. This CDR3 comprises 17 residues. The CDR3 reads CASSGSPGQEKQETQYF. The DNA for the CDR3 is TGCGCCAGCAGTGGAAGTCCGGGACAGGAAAAGCAAGAGACCCAGTACTTC.

This chain uses TRBV5-4 with TRBJ1-1; perhaps TRBD1 as D (5 bases). The V and J ends lost 4 bases and 1 base respectively, with 11 bases between them. This CDR3 is built from 14 residues. Germline assignment: CDR1 SGHNT and CDR2 YYREEE (reference sequence). The chain's CDR3 is CASSGKTANTEAFF. The CDR3 bases are TGTGCCAGCAGCGGGAAGACAGCGAACACTGAAGCTTTCTTT. Drawing the rest from reference TRBV5-4 and TRBJ1-1, the complete variable domain is ETGVTQSPTHLIKTRGQQVTLRCSSQSGHNTVSWYQQALGQGPQFIFQYYREEENGRGNFPPRFSGLQFPNYSSELNVNALELDDSALYLCASSGKTANTEAFFGQGTRLTVV.

The gene calls are TRBV28 and TRBJ1-4; weak D call: TRBD1 (6 bases). Between the trimmed V and J ends, which lost 2 bases and 8 bases, there was a span of 15 bases. Germline lookup yields CDR1 MDHEN and CDR2 SYDVKM. CDR3 length: 15 residues. CDR3 protein: CASSLDTGSGEKLFF. The CDR3 DNA reads TGTGCCAGCAGTTTAGATACAGGGTCGGGGGAAAAACTGTTTTTT.

This clone has a single count. The rearrangement links TRBV7-9 to TRBJ1-2; no clear D gene. V was trimmed by 1 base and J by 4 bases, leaving 16 bases between them. The V gene's germline CDR1 is SEHNR and CDR2 FQNEAQ (reference sequence). CDR3 length equals 16 residues. CDR3 in DNA: TGTGCCAGCAGCTTAGGGACCCTCAGGTGGAGCTATGGCTACACCTTC. Amino acid sequence: CASSLGTLRWSYGYTF.